This TCR beta chain was sequenced during a study of shared clonotypes between healthy human individuals. Study observations and caveats: Sorted-subset samples were not fully sequenced, rarefaction indicated. The study found about 4.6% of naive CD4 clonotypes shared across several donors.

Terminally differentiated effector memory CD45RA+ cells were excluded by CCR7 positive selection of CD45RO-negative cells. Measured with immunoSEQ multiplex PCR; TCRdb has only the in-frame clones, and not every one. The table shows around 580,000 clones, with 95% to 98% occurring only once. This clone appeared once. Its antigen is not known. This CDR3 region has 12 residues. Trimming cost V 4 bases and J 2 bases, with 6 bases left between them. Germline CDR1 reads PRHDT; CDR2 reads FYEKMQ (reference sequence). The sequence derives from a man aged 25 to 45 in good health. The sequencing sample was made of naive CD8+ T cells sorted from blood. This rearrangement joins TRBV13 to TRBJ2-7; D gene unclear. DNA for the CDR3: TGTGCCAGCAGCTCACCCGCCTACGAGCAGTACTTC. As protein: CASSSPAYEQYF.